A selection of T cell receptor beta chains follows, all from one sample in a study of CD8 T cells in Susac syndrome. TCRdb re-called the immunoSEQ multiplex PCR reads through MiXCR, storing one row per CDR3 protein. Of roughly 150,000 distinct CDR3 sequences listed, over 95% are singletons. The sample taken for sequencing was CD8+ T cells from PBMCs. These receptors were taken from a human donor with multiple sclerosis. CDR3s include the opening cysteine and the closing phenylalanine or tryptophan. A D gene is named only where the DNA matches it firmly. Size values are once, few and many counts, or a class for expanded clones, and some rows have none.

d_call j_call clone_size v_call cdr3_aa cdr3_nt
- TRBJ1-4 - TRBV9 CASSPRHDPYEKLFF TGTGCCAGCAGCCCTCGACATGACCCTTATGAAAAACTGTTTTTT
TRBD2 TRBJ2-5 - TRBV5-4 CASSNRLAGEETQYF TGTGCCAGCAGCAATAGACTAGCGGGGGAGGAGACCCAGTACTTC
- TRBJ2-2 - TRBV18 CASSPPGEPSNTGELFF TGTGCCAGCTCACCACCCGGGGAACCATCGAACACCGGGGAGCTGTTTTTT
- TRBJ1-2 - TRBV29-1 CSVVAGGIGTF -
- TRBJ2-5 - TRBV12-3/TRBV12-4 CASSFQVQETQYF TGTGCCAGCAGTTTTCAAGTCCAAGAGACCCAGTACTTC
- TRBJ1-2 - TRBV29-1 CSAYAGNGYGYTF TGCAGCGCCTACGCAGGGAACGGCTATGGCTACACCTTC
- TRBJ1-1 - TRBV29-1 CSVESERVWNTEAFF TGCAGCGTTGAGTCAGAGAGGGTCTGGAACACTGAAGCTTTCTTT
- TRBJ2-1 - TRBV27 CASSFSGGLGYNEQFF TGTGCCAGCAGTTTCAGTGGAGGATTAGGGTACAATGAGCAGTTCTTC
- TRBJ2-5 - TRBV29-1 CSVDVRSETQYF TGCAGCGTTGATGTAAGGTCCGAGACCCAGTACTTC
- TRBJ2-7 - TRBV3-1 CASSEGEGTYEQYF TGTGCCAGCAGCGAAGGGGAAGGGACCTACGAGCAGTACTTC
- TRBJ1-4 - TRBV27 CASSTPGEKLFF TGTGCCAGCAGTACCCCCGGTGAAAAACTGTTTTTT
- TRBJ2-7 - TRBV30 CACRTISSYEQYF TGTGCCTGTAGGACCATCAGCTCCTACGAGCAGTACTTC
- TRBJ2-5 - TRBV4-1 CASSQVLDRRGETQYF TGCGCCAGCAGCCAAGTCTTGGACAGGAGGGGAGAGACCCAGTACTTC
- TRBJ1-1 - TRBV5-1 CASSLAAGVNTEAFF TGCGCCAGCAGCTTGGCCGCAGGGGTGAACACTGAAGCTTTCTTT
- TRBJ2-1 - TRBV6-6 CASSYQDQYPRYEQFF TGTGCCAGCAGTTATCAAGACCAGTACCCTCGCTATGAGCAGTTCTTC
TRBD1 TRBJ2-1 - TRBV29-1 CSVAGRQGTFGEQFF TGCAGCGTTGCCGGCCGACAGGGTACATTCGGTGAGCAGTTCTTC
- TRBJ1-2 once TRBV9 CASSVELSYGYTF TGTGCCAGCAGCGTCGAGTTGAGCTATGGCTACACCTTC
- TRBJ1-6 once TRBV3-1 CASSPWSDRGSPLHF TGTGCCAGCAGCCCCTGGTCGGACCGAGGCTCACCCCTCCACTTT
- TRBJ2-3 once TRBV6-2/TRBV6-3 CASSYRQITDTQYF TGTGCCAGCAGTTACCGACAGATCACAGATACGCAGTATTTT
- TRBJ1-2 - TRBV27 CASSPGQAYGYTF TGTGCCAGCAGTCCCGGACAAGCCTATGGCTACACCTTC
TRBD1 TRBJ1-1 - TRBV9 CASSGGQLTTEAFF TGTGCCAGCAGCGGGGGACAGCTGACCACTGAAGCTTTCTTT
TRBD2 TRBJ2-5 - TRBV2 CASRASSGGDAETQYF TGTGCCAGCAGGGCATCTAGCGGGGGGGATGCGGAGACCCAGTACTTC
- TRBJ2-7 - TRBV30 CAWNPGDGEQYF TGTGCCTGGAATCCGGGGGATGGGGAGCAGTACTTC
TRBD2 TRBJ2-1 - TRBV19 CASSIVAGDPYNEQFF TGTGCCAGTAGTATAGTGGCGGGGGACCCCTACAATGAGCAGTTCTTC
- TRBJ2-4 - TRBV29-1 CSVVGLGLAKNIQYF TGCAGCGTTGTGGGACTCGGATTAGCCAAAAACATTCAGTACTTC
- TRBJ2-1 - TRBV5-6 CASNVEYNEQFF TGTGCCAGCAACGTAGAATACAATGAGCAGTTCTTC
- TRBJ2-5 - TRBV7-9 CASSLSGEETQYF TGTGCCAGCAGCTTATCAGGAGAGGAGACCCAGTACTTC
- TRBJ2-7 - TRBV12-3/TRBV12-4 CASSFGRDEQYF TGTGCCAGCAGTTTTGGCAGGGACGAGCAGTACTTC
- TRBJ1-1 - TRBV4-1 CASSQPDPLGPEAFF TGCGCCAGCAGCCAACCGGACCCGTTGGGGCCTGAAGCTTTCTTT
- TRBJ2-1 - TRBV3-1 CASSQDAWTAYNEQFF TGTGCCAGCAGCCAAGACGCATGGACAGCCTACAATGAGCAGTTCTTC
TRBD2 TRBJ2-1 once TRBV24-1 CATGPSGGGHEQFF TGTGCCACTGGCCCTAGCGGGGGAGGCCATGAGCAGTTCTTC
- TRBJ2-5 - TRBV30 CAWGTEVETQYF TGTGCCTGGGGGACTGAGGTGGAGACCCAGTACTTC
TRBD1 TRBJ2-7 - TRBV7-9 CASSLAALTGAGEQYF TGTGCCAGCAGCTTAGCGGCCCTTACAGGGGCAGGTGAGCAGTACTTC
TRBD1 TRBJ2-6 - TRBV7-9 CASSRTGTGLSGANVLTF TGTGCCAGCAGCCGAACCGGGACAGGCCTCTCTGGGGCCAACGTCCTGACTTTC
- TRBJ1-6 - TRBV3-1 CASSPPKSGAGSPLHF TGTGCCAGCAGCCCACCTAAGTCCGGGGCAGGATCACCCCTCCACTTT
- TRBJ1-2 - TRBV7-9 CASSLHYTAGLGYTF TGTGCCAGCAGCTTACACTATACGGCGGGGTTGGGCTACACCTTC
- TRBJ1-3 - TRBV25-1 CASSELPQGAIYF TGTGCCAGCAGTGAATTACCTCAGGGCGCCATATATTTT
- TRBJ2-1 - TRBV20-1 CSARDPTRGDYNEQFF TGCAGTGCTAGAGACCCTACTAGGGGGGATTACAATGAGCAGTTCTTC
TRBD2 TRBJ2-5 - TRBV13 CASSSHGASGRYQETQYF TGTGCCAGCAGCTCCCACGGCGCTAGCGGGCGGTACCAAGAGACCCAGTACTTC
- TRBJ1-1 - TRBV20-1 CSARDIYEAFF TGCAGTGCTAGAGACATATATGAAGCTTTCTTT
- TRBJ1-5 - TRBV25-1 CASSDSGQPQHF TGTGCCAGCAGTGACAGTGGGCAGCCCCAGCATTTT
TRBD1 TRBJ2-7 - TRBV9 CASSVGTGVSHEQYF TGTGCCAGCAGCGTCGGGACAGGGGTGTCCCACGAGCAGTACTTC
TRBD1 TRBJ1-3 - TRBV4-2 CASRDGGQGYGNTIYF TGTGCCAGCAGGGACGGGGGACAGGGGTATGGAAACACCATATATTTT